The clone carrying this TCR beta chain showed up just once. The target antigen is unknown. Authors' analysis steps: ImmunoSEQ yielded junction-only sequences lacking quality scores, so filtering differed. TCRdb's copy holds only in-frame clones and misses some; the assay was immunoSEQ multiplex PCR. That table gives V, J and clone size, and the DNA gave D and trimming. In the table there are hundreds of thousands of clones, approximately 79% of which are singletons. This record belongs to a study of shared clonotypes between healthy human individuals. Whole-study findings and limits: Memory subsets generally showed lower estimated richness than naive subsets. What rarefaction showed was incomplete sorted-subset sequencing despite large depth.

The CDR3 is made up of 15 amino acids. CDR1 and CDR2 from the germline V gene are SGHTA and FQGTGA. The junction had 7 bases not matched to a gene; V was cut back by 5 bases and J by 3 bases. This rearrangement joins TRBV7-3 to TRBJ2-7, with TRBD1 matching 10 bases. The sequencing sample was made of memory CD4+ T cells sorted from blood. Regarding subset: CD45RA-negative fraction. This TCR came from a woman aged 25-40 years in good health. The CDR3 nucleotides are TGTGCCAGCAGCCAAAGGGGACAGGGGTACTACGAGCAGTACTTC. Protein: CASSQRGQGYYEQYF.